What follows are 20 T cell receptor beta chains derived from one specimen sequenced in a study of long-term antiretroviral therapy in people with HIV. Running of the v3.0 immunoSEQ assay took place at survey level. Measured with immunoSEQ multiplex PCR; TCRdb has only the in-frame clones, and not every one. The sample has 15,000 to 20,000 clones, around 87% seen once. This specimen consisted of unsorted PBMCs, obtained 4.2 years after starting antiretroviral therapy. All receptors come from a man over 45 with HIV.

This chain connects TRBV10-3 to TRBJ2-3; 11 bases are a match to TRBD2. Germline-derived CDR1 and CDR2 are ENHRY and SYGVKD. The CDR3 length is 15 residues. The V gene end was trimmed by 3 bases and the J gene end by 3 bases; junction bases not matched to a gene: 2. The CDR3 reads CAISEGTSGTDTQYF. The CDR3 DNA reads TGTGCCATCAGTGAAGGGACTAGCGGTACAGATACGCAGTATTTT.

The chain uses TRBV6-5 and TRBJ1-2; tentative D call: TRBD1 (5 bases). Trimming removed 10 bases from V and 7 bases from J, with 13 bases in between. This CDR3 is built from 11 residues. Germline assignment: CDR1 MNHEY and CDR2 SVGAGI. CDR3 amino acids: CAIFQGSGYTF. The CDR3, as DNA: TGTGCCATTTTCCAGGGTTCTGGCTACACCTTC.

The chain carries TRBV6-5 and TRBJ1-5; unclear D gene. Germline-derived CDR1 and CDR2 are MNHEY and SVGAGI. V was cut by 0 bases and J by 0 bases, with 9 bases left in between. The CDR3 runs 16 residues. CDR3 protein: CASSYSWQYSNQPQHF. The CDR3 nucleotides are TGTGCCAGCAGTTACTCCTGGCAGTATAGCAATCAGCCCCAGCATTTT.

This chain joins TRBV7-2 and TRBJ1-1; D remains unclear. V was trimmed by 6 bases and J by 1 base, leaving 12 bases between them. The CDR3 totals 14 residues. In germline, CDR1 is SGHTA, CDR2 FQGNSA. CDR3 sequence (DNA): TGTGCCAGCAGACCTCTTGGTCCGAACACTGAAGCTTTCTTT. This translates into CASRPLGPNTEAFF.

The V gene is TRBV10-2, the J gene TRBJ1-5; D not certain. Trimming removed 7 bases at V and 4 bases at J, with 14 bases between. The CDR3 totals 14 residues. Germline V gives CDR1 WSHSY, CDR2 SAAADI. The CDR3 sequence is CASNEGGNNQPQHF. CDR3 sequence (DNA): TGCGCCAGCAACGAGGGCGGGAATAATCAGCCCCAGCATTTT.

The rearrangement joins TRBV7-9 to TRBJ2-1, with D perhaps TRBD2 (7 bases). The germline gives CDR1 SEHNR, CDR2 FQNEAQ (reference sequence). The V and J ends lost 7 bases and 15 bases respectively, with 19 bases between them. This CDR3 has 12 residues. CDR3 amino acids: CASTDPGGLPFF. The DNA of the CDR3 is TGTGCCAGCACTGATCCGGGGGGCCTACCGTTCTTC. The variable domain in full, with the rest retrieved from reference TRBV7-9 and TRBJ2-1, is DTGVSQNPRHKITKRGQNVTFRCDPISEHNRLYWYRQTLGQGPEFLTYFQNEAQLEKSRLLSDRFSAERPKGSFSTLEIQRTEQGDSAMYLCASTDPGGLPFFGPGTRLTVL.

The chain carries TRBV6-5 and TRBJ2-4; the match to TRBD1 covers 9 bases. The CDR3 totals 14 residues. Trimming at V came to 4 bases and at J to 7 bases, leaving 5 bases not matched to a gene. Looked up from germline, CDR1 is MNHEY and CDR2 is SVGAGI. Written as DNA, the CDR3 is TGTGCCAGCAGTTTCCCGGGACAGGGCAACATTCAGTACTTC. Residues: CASSFPGQGNIQYF.

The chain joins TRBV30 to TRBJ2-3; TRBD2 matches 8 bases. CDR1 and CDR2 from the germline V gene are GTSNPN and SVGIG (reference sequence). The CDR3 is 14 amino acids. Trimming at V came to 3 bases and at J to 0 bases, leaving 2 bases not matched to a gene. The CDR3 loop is CAWSRGGSTDTQYF. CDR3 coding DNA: TGTGCCTGGAGCCGGGGGGGCAGCACAGATACGCAGTATTTT.

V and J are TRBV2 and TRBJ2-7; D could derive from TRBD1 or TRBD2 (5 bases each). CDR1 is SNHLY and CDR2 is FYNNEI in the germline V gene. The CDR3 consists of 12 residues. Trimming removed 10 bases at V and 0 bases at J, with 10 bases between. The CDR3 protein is CAIGDGSYEQYF. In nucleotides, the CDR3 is TGTGCCATAGGGGACGGCTCCTACGAGCAGTACTTC.

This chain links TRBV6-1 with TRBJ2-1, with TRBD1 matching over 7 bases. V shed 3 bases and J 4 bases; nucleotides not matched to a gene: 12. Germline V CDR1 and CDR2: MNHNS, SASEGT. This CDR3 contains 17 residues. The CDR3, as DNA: TGTGCCAGCAGTGACCGGACAGGTCGCACACTATACAATGAGCAGTTCTTC. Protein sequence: CASSDRTGRTLYNEQFF.

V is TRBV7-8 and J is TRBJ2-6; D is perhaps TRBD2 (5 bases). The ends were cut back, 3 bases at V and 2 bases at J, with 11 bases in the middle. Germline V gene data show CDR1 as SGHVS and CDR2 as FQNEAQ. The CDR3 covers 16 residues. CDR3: CASSFLSGAGANVLTF. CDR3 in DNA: TGTGCCAGCAGCTTTTTATCCGGGGCTGGGGCCAACGTCCTGACTTTC.

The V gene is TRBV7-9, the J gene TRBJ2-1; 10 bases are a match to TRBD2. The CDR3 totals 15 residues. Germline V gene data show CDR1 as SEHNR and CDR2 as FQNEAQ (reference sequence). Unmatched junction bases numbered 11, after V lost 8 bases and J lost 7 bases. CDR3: CASRRASGGGNEQFF. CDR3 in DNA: TGTGCCAGCCGCCGGGCTAGCGGGGGTGGAAATGAGCAGTTCTTC.

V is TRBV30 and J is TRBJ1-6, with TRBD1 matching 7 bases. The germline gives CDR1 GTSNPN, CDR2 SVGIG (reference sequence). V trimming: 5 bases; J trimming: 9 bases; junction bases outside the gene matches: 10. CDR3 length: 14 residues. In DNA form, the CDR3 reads TGTGCCTGGCGCCCGGGGACAGCAGTTTCACCCCTCCACTTT. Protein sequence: CAWRPGTAVSPLHF.

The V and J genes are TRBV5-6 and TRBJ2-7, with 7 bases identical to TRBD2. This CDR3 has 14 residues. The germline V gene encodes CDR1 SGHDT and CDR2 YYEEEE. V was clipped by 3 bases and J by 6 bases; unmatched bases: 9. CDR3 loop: CASSSGLGGFEQYF. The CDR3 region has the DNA TGTGCCAGCAGCTCCGGACTAGGAGGGTTCGAGCAGTACTTC.

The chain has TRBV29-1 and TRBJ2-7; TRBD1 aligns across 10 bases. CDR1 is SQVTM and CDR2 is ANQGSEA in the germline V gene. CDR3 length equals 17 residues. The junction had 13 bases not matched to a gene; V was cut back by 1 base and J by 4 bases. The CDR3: CSVEVRRGTGVMYEQYF. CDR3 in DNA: TGCAGCGTTGAAGTCCGAAGGGGGACAGGGGTTATGTACGAGCAGTACTTC.

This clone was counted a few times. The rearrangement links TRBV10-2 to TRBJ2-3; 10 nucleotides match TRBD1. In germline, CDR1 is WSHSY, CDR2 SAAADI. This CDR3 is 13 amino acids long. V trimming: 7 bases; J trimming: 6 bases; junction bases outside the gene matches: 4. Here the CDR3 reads CASMRQGADTQYF. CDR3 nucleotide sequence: TGCGCCAGCATGCGACAGGGGGCTGATACGCAGTATTTT.

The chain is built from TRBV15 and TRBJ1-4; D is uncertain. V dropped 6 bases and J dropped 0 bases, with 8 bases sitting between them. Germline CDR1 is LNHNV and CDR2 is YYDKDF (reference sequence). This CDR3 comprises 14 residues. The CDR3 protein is CATSPRSTNEKLFF. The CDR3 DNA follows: TGTGCCACCAGTCCGCGGTCAACTAATGAAAAACTGTTTTTT.

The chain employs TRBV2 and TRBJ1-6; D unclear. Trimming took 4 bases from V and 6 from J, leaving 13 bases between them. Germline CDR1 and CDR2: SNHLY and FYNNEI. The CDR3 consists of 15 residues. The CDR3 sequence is CASSGRAGFNSPLHF. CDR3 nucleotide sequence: TGTGCCAGCAGTGGACGGGCCGGATTTAATTCACCCCTCCACTTT.

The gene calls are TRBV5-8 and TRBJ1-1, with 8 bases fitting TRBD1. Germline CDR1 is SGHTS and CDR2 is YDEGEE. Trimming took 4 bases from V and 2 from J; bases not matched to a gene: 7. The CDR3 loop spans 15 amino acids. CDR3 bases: TGTGCCAGCAGCGAACAGGGGGTCGGTAACACTGAAGCTTTCTTT. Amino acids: CASSEQGVGNTEAFF.

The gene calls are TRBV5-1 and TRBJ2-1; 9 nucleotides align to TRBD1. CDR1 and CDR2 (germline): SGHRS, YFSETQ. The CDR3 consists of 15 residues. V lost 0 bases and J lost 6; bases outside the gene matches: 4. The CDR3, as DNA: TGCGCCAGCAGCTTGGTGGGACAGGGCGGCAATGAGCAGTTCTTC. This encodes CASSLVGQGGNEQFF.